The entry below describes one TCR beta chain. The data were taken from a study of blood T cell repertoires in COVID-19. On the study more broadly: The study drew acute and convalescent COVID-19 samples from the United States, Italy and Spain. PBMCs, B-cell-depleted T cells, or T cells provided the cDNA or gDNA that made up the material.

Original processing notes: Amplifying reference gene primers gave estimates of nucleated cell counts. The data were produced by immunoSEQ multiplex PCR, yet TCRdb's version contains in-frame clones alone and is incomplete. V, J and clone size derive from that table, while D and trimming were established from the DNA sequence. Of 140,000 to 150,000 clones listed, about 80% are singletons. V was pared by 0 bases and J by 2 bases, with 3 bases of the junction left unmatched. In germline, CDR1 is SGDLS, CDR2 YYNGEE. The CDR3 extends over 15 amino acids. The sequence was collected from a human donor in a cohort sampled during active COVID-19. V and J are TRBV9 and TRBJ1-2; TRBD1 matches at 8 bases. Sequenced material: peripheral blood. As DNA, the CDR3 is TGTGCCAGCAGCGTAGAGTACAGGGGGAACTATGGCTACACCTTC. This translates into CASSVEYRGNYGYTF.